The 13 T cell receptor beta chains presented below share a single source sample, sequenced in a study of identifying expanded T cells in peripheral blood. This table comes from immunoSEQ multiplex PCR, and its TCRdb copy is limited to in-frame clones, with some not included. The sample holds about 81,000 clones, 84% seen once. The specimen sequenced was blood. These receptors came from a person aged 18-70 years in good health.

The chain has TRBV28 and TRBJ1-1; D is unclear. V was shortened by 4 bases and J by 7 bases, with 16 bases between the two germline ends. The length of the CDR3 is 14 residues. Germline loops: CDR1 MDHEN, CDR2 SYDVKM. Here the CDR3 DNA reads TGTGCCAGCAGTTCGTGGACGGAACTGGGTGAAGCTTTCTTT. Amino acid sequence: CASSSWTELGEAFF.

This clone has only one observation. V is TRBV29-1 and J is TRBJ2-7; D might be TRBD2 (5 bases). CDR1 SQVTM and CDR2 ANQGSEA come from the germline V gene. The V gene lost 7 bases and the J gene lost 6 bases, with 19 bases spanning the gap. CDR3 length equals 13 residues. The CDR3 nucleotides read TGCAGCGCCGAAGAGGGAACCCTGGGCGAGCAGTACTTC. Its translation is CSAEEGTLGEQYF.

This clone was seen more than once but under ten times. The chain's CDR3 is CASSSDRVSTDTQYF. In nucleotides, the CDR3 is TGTGCCAGCAGTTCCGACAGGGTATCCACAGATACGCAGTATTTT. This chain connects TRBV28 to TRBJ2-3, with 7 bases lining up with TRBD1. Germline lookup yields CDR1 MDHEN and CDR2 SYDVKM. This CDR3 is 15 amino acids long. The V gene end was trimmed by 4 bases and the J gene end by 2 bases; junction bases not matched to a gene: 6.

The table lists this clone with many counts. The chain combines TRBV5-5 with TRBJ1-5; D may be TRBD1 (5 bases). CDR1 and CDR2 (germline): SGHKS, YYEKEE (reference sequence). Between the trimmed V and J ends, which lost 0 bases and 4 bases, there was a span of 8 bases. This CDR3 spans 14 amino acids. This CDR3 reads CASSLAGKNQPQHF. CDR3 DNA: TGTGCCAGCAGCTTGGCAGGGAAAAATCAGCCCCAGCATTTT.

The rearrangement uses TRBV7-2 and TRBJ2-3; D is uncertain. Germline lookup yields CDR1 SGHTA and CDR2 FQGNSA. V gave up 3 bases and J gave up 2 bases, with 12 bases separating them. This CDR3 is built from 15 residues. DNA of the CDR3: TGTGCCAGCAGCTTTAGGCTCGGTGACACAGATACGCAGTATTTT. It codes for CASSFRLGDTDTQYF.

In DNA, the CDR3 is TGTGCCAGCAGCGACCTTGGGGGGGTTTCGGGTTATGAGCAGTTCTTC. Protein sequence: CASSDLGGVSGYEQFF. V usage is TRBV9 and J usage is TRBJ2-1; 7 bases are shared with TRBD2. The CDR3 sequence is 16 residues long. J gave up 8 bases and V 3 bases, and 14 bases lay outside the gene matches. Germline CDR1 SGDLS, CDR2 YYNGEE.

The chain employs TRBV28 and TRBJ2-2; D perhaps matches TRBD1 (5 bases). The CDR3 has 15 amino acids. V shed 2 bases and J shed 2 bases, with 9 bases lying between them. Germline-derived CDR1 and CDR2 are MDHEN and SYDVKM. CDR3 sequence reads: CASSLMTANTGELFF. CDR3 nucleotide sequence: TGTGCCAGCAGTTTAATGACAGCAAACACCGGGGAGCTGTTTTTT.

This chain connects TRBV27 to TRBJ2-3, with 8 bases lining up with TRBD2. This CDR3 comprises 16 residues. Germline CDR1 and CDR2: MNHEY and SMNVEV (reference sequence). With 5 bases clipped from V and 2 bases from J, the junction kept 9 bases outside the gene matches. The CDR3 DNA reads TGTGCCAGCAGTAGATTAGCGGGACGACACACAGATACGCAGTATTTT. Protein: CASSRLAGRHTDTQYF.

The chain combines TRBV28 with TRBJ2-7; D gene uncertain. With 5 bases removed from V and 2 bases from J, the gap between germline ends came to 10 bases. Germline V gene sequence: CDR1 MDHEN, CDR2 SYDVKM. This CDR3 contains 13 residues. This CDR3 is CASSPSAPYEQYF. The CDR3 DNA is TGTGCCAGCAGTCCCTCTGCCCCCTACGAGCAGTACTTC.

The J gene is TRBJ2-7, the V gene TRBV6-5; D unclear. The V and J ends lost 6 bases and 3 bases respectively, with 12 bases between them. The CDR3 length is 13 residues. Per the germline V gene, CDR1 is MNHEY and CDR2 is SVGAGI. CDR3 DNA sequence: TGTGCCAGCAGCCGGAGCGAGTACTACGAGCAGTACTTC. Translating gives CASSRSEYYEQYF.

The genes are TRBV28 and TRBJ1-2; tentative D call: TRBD1 (6 bases). CDR3 length: 12 residues. The germline V gene encodes CDR1 MDHEN and CDR2 SYDVKM. Trimming shortened V by 4 bases and J by 8 bases, and 11 bases separated the two germline ends. CDR3 residues: CASSSQGLGYTF. The DNA of the CDR3 is TGTGCCAGCAGTTCACAGGGTCTGGGCTACACCTTC.

The rearrangement links TRBV7-2 to TRBJ2-1; TRBD2 matches at 7 bases. CDR1 is SGHTA and CDR2 is FQGNSA in the germline V gene. The CDR3 extends over 15 amino acids. J was trimmed by 6 bases and V by 5 bases; bases with no gene match: 10. The DNA of the CDR3 is TGTGCCAGCAGCCGCGCAGCGGGATTCTTCAATGAGCAGTTCTTC. Translated, it gives CASSRAAGFFNEQFF.

The chain has TRBV5-1 and TRBJ2-3; D is possibly TRBD2 (6 bases). Trimming removed 4 bases at V and 0 bases at J, with 9 bases between. The CDR3 length is 14 residues. The germline CDR1 and CDR2 sequences are SGHRS and YFSETQ. The CDR3 loop is CASSASGSTDTQYF. The CDR3 DNA reads TGCGCCAGCAGCGCGAGCGGGAGCACAGATACGCAGTATTTT.